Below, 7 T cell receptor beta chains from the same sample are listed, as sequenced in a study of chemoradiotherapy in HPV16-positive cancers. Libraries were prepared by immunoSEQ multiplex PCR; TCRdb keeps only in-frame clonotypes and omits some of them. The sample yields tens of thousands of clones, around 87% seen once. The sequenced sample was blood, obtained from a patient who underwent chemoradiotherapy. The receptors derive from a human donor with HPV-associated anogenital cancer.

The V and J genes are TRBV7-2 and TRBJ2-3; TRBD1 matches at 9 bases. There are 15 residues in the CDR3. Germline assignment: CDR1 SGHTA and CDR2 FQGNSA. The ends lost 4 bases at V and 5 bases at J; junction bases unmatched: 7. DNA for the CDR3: TGTGCCAGCAGCTCACAGGGGGCGCGGGGAGATACGCAGTATTTT. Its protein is CASSSQGARGDTQYF.

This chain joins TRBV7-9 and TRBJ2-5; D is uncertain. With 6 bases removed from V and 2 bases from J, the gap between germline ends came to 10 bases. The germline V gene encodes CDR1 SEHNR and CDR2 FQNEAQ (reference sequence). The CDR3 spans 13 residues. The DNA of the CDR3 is TGTGCCAGCAGTACCGGGTTACAAGAGACCCAGTACTTC. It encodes CASSTGLQETQYF.

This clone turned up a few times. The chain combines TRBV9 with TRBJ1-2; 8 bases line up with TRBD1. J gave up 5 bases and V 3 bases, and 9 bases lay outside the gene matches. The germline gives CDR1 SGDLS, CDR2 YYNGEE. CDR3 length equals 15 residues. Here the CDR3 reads CASSGGTGGWYGYTF. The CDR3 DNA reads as TGTGCCAGCAGCGGGGGGACAGGTGGCTGGTATGGCTACACCTTC.

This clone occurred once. The CDR3 DNA follows: TGTGCCAGCAGTGAAGTTGGCGGCTACACCTTC. Translated: CASSEVGGYTF. The rearrangement uses TRBV2 and TRBJ1-2, with D hard to call. The CDR3 runs 11 residues. The V end lost 1 base, the J end lost 8 bases, and 5 bases lay between the germline ends. CDR1 is SNHLY and CDR2 is FYNNEI in the germline V gene. Based on the CDR3 plus reference TRBV2 and TRBJ1-2, the full variable domain is EPEVTQTPSHQVTQMGQEVILRCVPISNHLYFYWYRQILGQKVEFLVSFYNNEISEKSEIFDDQFSVERPDGSNFTLKIRSTKLEDSAMYFCASSEVGGYTFGSGTRLTVV.

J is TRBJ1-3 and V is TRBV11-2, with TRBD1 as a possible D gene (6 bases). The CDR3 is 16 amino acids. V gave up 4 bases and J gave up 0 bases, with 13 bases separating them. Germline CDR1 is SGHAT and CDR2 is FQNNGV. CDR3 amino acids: CASSWGGPYSGNTIYF. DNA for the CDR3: TGTGCCAGCAGCTGGGGGGGGCCTTACTCTGGAAACACCATATATTTT.

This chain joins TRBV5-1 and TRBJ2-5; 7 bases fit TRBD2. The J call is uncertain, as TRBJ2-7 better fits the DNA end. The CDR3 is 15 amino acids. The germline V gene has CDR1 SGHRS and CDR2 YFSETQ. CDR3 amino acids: CASSLDGGSSYEQYF. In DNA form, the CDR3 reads TGCGCCAGCAGCTTGGACGGCGGGAGTTCCTACGAGCAGTACTTC.

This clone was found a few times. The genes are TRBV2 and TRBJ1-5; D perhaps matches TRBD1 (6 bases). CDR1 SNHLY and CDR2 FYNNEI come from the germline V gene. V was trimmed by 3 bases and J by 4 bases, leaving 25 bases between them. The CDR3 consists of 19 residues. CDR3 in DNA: TGTGCCAGCAGTGAGTTTCCCGGGGGCGCGAATCGAGTGAATCAGCCCCAGCATTTT. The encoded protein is CASSEFPGGANRVNQPQHF.